The rows below give T cell receptor beta chains drawn from one sample of a study of post-analysis software for immune sequencing data. TCRdb analysed the PCR reads with MiXCR anew, one entry per CDR3 protein. The sample lists approximately 660,000 distinct CDR3 sequences, approximately 59% occurring once. Material for sequencing was blood. These receptors were taken from a girl aged 2 to 9 with multiple sclerosis. Both conserved end residues are part of each CDR3. Each record gives: V gene, J gene, clone size, D gene, CDR3 length, CDR3 DNA, CDR3 protein. D genes are given only for firm matches. Some rows have no size entry. The others give once, few or many, or a class for an expanded clone.

V: TRBV29-1; J: TRBJ1-1; size: -; D: TRBD1; length: 11; DNA: TGCAGCGTGACAGGGTACACTGAAGCTTTCTTT; CDR3: CSVTGYTEAFF
V: TRBV9; J: TRBJ2-1; size: -; D: TRBD2; length: 15; DNA: TGTGCCAGCAGCGTAGGATTAGCGGGACGGGATGAGCAGTTCTTC; CDR3: CASSVGLAGRDEQFF
V: TRBV12-3/TRBV12-4; J: TRBJ2-6; size: few; D: TRBD1; length: 19; DNA: TGTGCCAGCAGTCCCGAGGGGGGACAGGGAAGATCTGGGGCCAACGTCCTGACTTTC; CDR3: CASSPEGGQGRSGANVLTF
V: TRBV5-1; J: TRBJ1-1; size: -; D: -; length: 14; DNA: TGCGCCAGCAGCTTGTTCCACGGGAACACTGAAGCTTTCTTT; CDR3: CASSLFHGNTEAFF
V: TRBV3-1; J: TRBJ2-1; size: -; D: -; length: 14; DNA: TGTGCCAGCAGCCCCCAGGACGGCTACAATGAGCAGTTCTTC; CDR3: CASSPQDGYNEQFF
V: TRBV12-3/TRBV12-4; J: TRBJ2-1; size: -; D: -; length: 14; DNA: TGTGCCAGCACCTCAGGGGAAAGGGGCAATGAGCAGTTCTTC; CDR3: CASTSGERGNEQFF
V: TRBV27; J: TRBJ2-7; size: -; D: -; length: 14; DNA: TGTGCCAGCAGGCCTCGCGTTGGCCACTACGAGCAGTACTTC; CDR3: CASRPRVGHYEQYF
V: TRBV5-1; J: TRBJ2-2; size: -; D: TRBD1; length: 16; DNA: TGCGCCAGCAGCCCACGGACAGGGCCTAACATCGGGGAGCTGTTTTTT; CDR3: CASSPRTGPNIGELFF
V: TRBV5-1; J: TRBJ2-3; size: few; D: TRBD1; length: 17; DNA: TGCGCCAGCAGCTTGGCCCGGACAGGGGACCACAGAGATACGCAGTATTTT; CDR3: CASSLARTGDHRDTQYF
V: TRBV6-6; J: TRBJ2-4; size: -; D: -; length: 12; DNA: TGTGCCAGCAGTTACTCGAGCAACATTCAGTACTTC; CDR3: CASSYSSNIQYF
V: TRBV3-1; J: TRBJ1-2; size: -; D: -; length: 15; DNA: TGTGCCAGCAGCCAAGGAATGGTCCTTAACTATGGCTACACCTTC; CDR3: CASSQGMVLNYGYTF
V: TRBV20-1; J: TRBJ2-1; size: -; D: -; length: 14; DNA: TGCAGTGCTAGTAGAGCACGGGTTGACAATGAGCAGTTCTTC; CDR3: CSASRARVDNEQFF
V: TRBV25-1; J: TRBJ2-3; size: -; D: -; length: 14; DNA: TGTGCCAGCAGTGGACAGGTTTACACAGATACGCAGTATTTT; CDR3: CASSGQVYTDTQYF
V: TRBV5-1; J: TRBJ1-5; size: -; D: -; length: 13; DNA: TGCGCCAGCAGTAGAGATCCCGATCAGCCCCAGCATTTT; CDR3: CASSRDPDQPQHF
V: TRBV7-2; J: TRBJ2-3; size: -; D: TRBD2; length: 19; DNA: TGTGCCAGCAGCTTTAGGGGGGCTAGCGGGAGTTTTGGCACAGATACGCAGTATTTT; CDR3: CASSFRGASGSFGTDTQYF
V: TRBV24-1; J: TRBJ2-3; size: -; D: TRBD2; length: 18; DNA: TGTGCCACCAGTGACGCCCGGGGGGGGTTAAGTCTGACAGATACGCAGTATTTT; CDR3: CATSDARGGLSLTDTQYF
V: TRBV20-1; J: TRBJ2-5; size: -; D: TRBD2; length: 16; DNA: TGCAGTGCTAGAGTAACTAGCGGGAGTTCGGGGGAGACCCAGTACTTC; CDR3: CSARVTSGSSGETQYF
V: TRBV7-8; J: TRBJ2-3; size: -; D: TRBD2; length: 17; DNA: TGTGCCAGCAGCTTAGTTCCTAGCGGGGGCATCACAGATACGCAGTATTTT; CDR3: CASSLVPSGGITDTQYF
V: TRBV4-1; J: TRBJ2-3; size: -; D: -; length: 17; DNA: TGCGCCAGCAGCCAAGTTTCGGACGACCCTTTATTGGGTACGCAGTATTTT; CDR3: CASSQVSDDPLLGTQYF
V: TRBV7-4; J: TRBJ1-4; size: few; D: -; length: 19; DNA: TGTGCCAGCAGCTTAGAGGTCGGGAATCGGAGAGGGGATAATGAAAAACTGTTTTTT; CDR3: CASSLEVGNRRGDNEKLFF
V: TRBV20-1; J: TRBJ2-3; size: -; D: TRBD1; length: 16; DNA: TGCAGTGCAGTCTCAGGGGGCGTGGGCGCCACAGATACGCAGTATTTT; CDR3: CSAVSGGVGATDTQYF
V: TRBV20-1; J: TRBJ2-7; size: -; D: -; length: 11; DNA: TGCAGTGCTAGCGAAACTAGAATACAGTACTTC; CDR3: CSASETRIQYF
V: TRBV7-2; J: TRBJ2-1; size: -; D: -; length: 13; DNA: TGTGCCAGCAGCTTATTTCCGGGAGATGAGCAGTTCTTC; CDR3: CASSLFPGDEQFF